These 9 T cell receptor beta chains came from one sample sequenced in a study of blood T cell repertoires in COVID-19. Sequencing used immunoSEQ multiplex PCR; TCRdb keeps in-frame clones, though not all of them. The table has under 300,000 clones, around 84% seen once. Sequencing was performed on peripheral blood. Source of these receptors: a woman under 30 with acute or convalescent COVID-19.

The V gene is TRBV5-1, the J gene TRBJ2-5; TRBD2 matches at 11 bases. Germline assignment: CDR1 SGHRS and CDR2 YFSETQ. This CDR3 has 16 residues. The V and J ends lost 1 base and 5 bases, in that order; junction bases with no gene match: 7. CDR3 loop: CASSLSGLAGKETQYF. The DNA of the CDR3 is TGCGCCAGCAGCTTGAGTGGACTAGCGGGCAAGGAGACCCAGTACTTC.

The rearrangement links TRBV5-6 to TRBJ1-2; possible D gene TRBD1, 6 bases. The V gene lost 4 bases and the J gene lost 3 bases, with 13 bases spanning the gap. The CDR3 is 14 residues long. Germline CDR1 SGHDT, CDR2 YYEEEE. CDR3 coding DNA: TGTGCCAGCAGCATCCGGGGGGCCGACTATGGCTACACCTTC. Amino acid sequence: CASSIRGADYGYTF. Together with reference TRBV5-6 and TRBJ1-2, the CDR3 gives the full variable domain: DAGVTQSPTHLIKTRGQQVTLRCSPKSGHDTVSWYQQALGQGPQFIFQYYEEEERQRGNFPDRFSGHQFPNYSSELNVNALLLGDSALYLCASSIRGADYGYTFGSGTRLTVV.

V gene TRBV7-2 combines with J gene TRBJ2-7, with TRBD2 matching 14 bases. Germline CDR1 reads SGHTA; CDR2 reads FQGNSA. The ends lost 4 bases at V and 5 bases at J; junction bases unmatched: 7. This CDR3 has 16 residues. CDR3 sequence (DNA): TGTGCCAGCAGCTCGGGACTAGCGGGAGTAGGCCACGAGCAGTACTTC. This codes for CASSSGLAGVGHEQYF.

The chain joins TRBV12-3 or TRBV12-4 to TRBJ2-5, with no clear D. The CDR3 runs to 13 residues. V lost 5 bases and J lost 1, with 8 bases in between. CDR3 region: CASSLQIQETQYF. DNA for the CDR3: TGTGCCAGCAGTCTACAGATCCAAGAGACCCAGTACTTC.

The DNA of the CDR3 is TGTGCCAGCAGCTTTGGGCCAGGGGGTATGAACACTGAAGCTTTCTTT. Its protein product is CASSFGPGGMNTEAFF. V is TRBV7-9 and J is TRBJ1-1; 7 positions match TRBD1. Germline V gene sequence: CDR1 SEHNR, CDR2 FQNEAQ (reference sequence). The J segment lost 0 bases and the V segment lost 3 bases, leaving 7 bases of the junction unmatched. The CDR3 covers 16 residues.

The rearrangement uses TRBV13 and TRBJ2-7; D may be TRBD2 (5 bases). Germline V gene data show CDR1 as PRHDT and CDR2 as FYEKMQ (reference sequence). The CDR3 covers 13 residues. The germline V and J ends were trimmed by 5 bases and 2 bases, with 10 bases remaining between them. CDR3 in amino acids: CASSAGRTYEQYF. The CDR3 DNA reads TGTGCCAGCAGCGCGGGTAGGACCTACGAGCAGTACTTC.

This clone was observed once. The J gene is TRBJ1-1, the V gene TRBV6-5; D remains unclear. The CDR3 totals 16 residues. Germline-derived CDR1 and CDR2 are MNHEY and SVGAGI. The germline V and J ends were trimmed by 2 bases and 4 bases, with 17 bases remaining between them. The CDR3 DNA reads as TGTGCCAGCAGTTACGGTTTGGGAGGGAGAGGCACTGAAGCTTTCTTT. It codes for CASSYGLGGRGTEAFF.

The gene calls are TRBV21-1 and TRBJ2-3; TRBD2 is taken as the D call from the table, unchecked against the DNA. TRBV21-1 is a pseudogene locus. The CDR3 runs to 18 residues. The DNA of the CDR3 is TGTGCCAGCAGCCTTCTTATCGGACTAGCGGCTAGCACAGATACGCAGTATTTT. Encoded protein: CASSLLIGLAASTDTQYF.

The chain links TRBV14 to TRBJ2-6; the D gene is possibly TRBD1 (6 bases). The CDR3 is 18 amino acids. From germline, CDR1 is SGHDN and CDR2 FVKESK. V was trimmed by 3 bases and J by 4 bases, leaving 19 bases between them. The CDR3 protein is CASSQQRGKESGANVLTF. CDR3 in DNA: TGTGCCAGCAGCCAGCAGAGGGGGAAGGAGTCCGGGGCCAACGTCCTGACTTTC.